This TCR beta chain was observed in a study of T-cell memory formation after mild COVID-19. Study-wide background: The TCR clusters were mostly specific to one donor. Study-wide findings and caveats: Contracting clones, day 15 to 85, had balanced CD4/CD8, and later expanders favored CD4+. Cross-reactive memory appears to have joined, as suggested by some responding clones showing up in pre-infection memory. Shrinking CD4+ clones were chiefly CM and EM; CD8+ ones were chiefly EMRA.

Germline values: CDR1 MNHEY, CDR2 SVGAGI. The CDR3 is 13 residues long. Trimming left V 0 bases short and J 7 bases short, with 10 bases between. TCRdb called the 5' RACE reads again in MiXCR, with one record for every CDR3 protein. The table includes under 550,000 distinct CDR3 sequences, about 20% detected once. In the case of this clonotype: Its antigen remains unidentified.

This receptor was obtained from an adult woman who had mild COVID-19 (a few samples of this study predate the infection). Cell type and time point are not known. The sample consisted of PBMCs or a T cell subset sorted from them (not recorded which). The genes are TRBV6-5 and TRBJ2-7; D is possibly TRBD1 or TRBD2 (6 bases each). CDR3 region: CASSYSRGREQYF. In nucleotides, the CDR3 is TGTGCCAGCAGTTACTCGAGGGGGAGGGAGCAGTACTTC.